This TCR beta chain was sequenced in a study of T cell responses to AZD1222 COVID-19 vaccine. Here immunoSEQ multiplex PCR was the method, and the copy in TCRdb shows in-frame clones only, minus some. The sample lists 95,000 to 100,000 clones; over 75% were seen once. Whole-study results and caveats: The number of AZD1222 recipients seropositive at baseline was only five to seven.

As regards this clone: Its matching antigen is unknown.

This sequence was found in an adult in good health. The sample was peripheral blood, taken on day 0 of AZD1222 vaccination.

CDR3 in amino acids: CASSVPGVNTQYF. The CDR3 DNA reads TGTGCCAGCAGTGTTCCGGGTGTGAATACGCAGTATTTT. The J gene is TRBJ2-3, the V gene TRBV25-1; D ambiguous. V lost 4 bases to trimming and J lost 7 bases, with 12 bases between them. This CDR3 is built from 13 residues. Per the germline V gene, CDR1 is MGHDK and CDR2 is SYGVNS.